This T cell receptor (beta chain) came from a study of breast tumors, draining lymph nodes, adjacent tissues. TCRdb recomputed calls from the multiplex PCR reads with MiXCR, one row per CDR3 protein. The sample yields 200,000 or so distinct CDR3 sequences, 31% seen once. The lymph nodes were axillary draining lymph nodes from breast cancer patients. Study observations and caveats: Tumors had less TCR diversity than lymph nodes, more than nontumor tissue. Data only fit, rather than demonstrated, lymph node origin of most tumor T cells. Most tumor T cells seemingly derive from lymph node, then expand in tumor.

This clonotype was observed at least ten times. What it binds is unknown. CDR3 size: 14 residues. V was pared by 0 bases and J by 1 base, with 7 bases between. Looked up from germline, CDR1 is DFQATT and CDR2 is SNEGSKA (reference sequence). The TCR originated in a female donor with breast cancer. Some clones in this sample may be carry-over from other donors' samples. Material for sequencing was axillary lymph node tissue. This chain links TRBV20-1 with TRBJ1-5; D uncertain. CDR3 loop: CSARDVGSNQPQHF. In DNA form, the CDR3 reads TGCAGTGCTAGAGACGTAGGGAGCAATCAGCCCCAGCATTTT.